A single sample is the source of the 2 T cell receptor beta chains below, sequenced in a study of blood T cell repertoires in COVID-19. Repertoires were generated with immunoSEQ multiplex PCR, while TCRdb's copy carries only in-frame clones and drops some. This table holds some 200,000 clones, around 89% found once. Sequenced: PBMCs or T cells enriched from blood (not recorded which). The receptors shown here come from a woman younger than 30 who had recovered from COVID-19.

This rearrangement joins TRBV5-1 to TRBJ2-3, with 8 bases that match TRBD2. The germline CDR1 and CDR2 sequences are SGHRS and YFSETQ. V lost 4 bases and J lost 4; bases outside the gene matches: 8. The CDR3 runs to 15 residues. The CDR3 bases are TGCGCCAGCAGCCCGGCTCGGGGGGGCTCAGATACGCAGTATTTT. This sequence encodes CASSPARGGSDTQYF.

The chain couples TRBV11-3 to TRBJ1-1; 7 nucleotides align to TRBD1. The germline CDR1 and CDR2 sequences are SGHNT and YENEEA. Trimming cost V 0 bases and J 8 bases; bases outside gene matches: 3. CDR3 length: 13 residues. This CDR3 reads CASSLEAGGEAFF. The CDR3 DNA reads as TGTGCCAGCAGCTTAGAGGCAGGGGGGGAAGCTTTCTTT.